The clone carrying this T cell receptor beta chain was seen only a few times. What it binds is not known. RNA isolated from PBMCs was used to make the TCR library. The entry originates in a study of regulatory T cells in long-lasting Graves disease. Study-level points and caveats: The small sample size may have reduced accuracy.

TCRdb re-derived calls from the reads in MiXCR, one entry per CDR3 protein. The sample holds about 640 distinct CDR3 sequences; 58% are singletons and the top ten take roughly 17%. The receptor's source is a female donor with Graves disease. This specimen was peripheral blood mononuclear cells (PBMCs), taken with antithyroid drug treatment, in newly diagnosed or persistent Graves disease (not recorded which).

The DNA of the CDR3 is TGTGCCAGCAGTGGCGGACAGGATAATTCACCCCTCCACTTT. It is translated as CASSGGQDNSPLHF. The V call is TRBV6-1, the J call TRBJ1-6; 7 nucleotides line up with TRBD1. The junction had 2 bases not matched to a gene; V was cut back by 4 bases and J by 5 bases. The CDR3 covers 14 residues. Germline V gene lookup returns CDR1 MNHNS and CDR2 SASEGT.